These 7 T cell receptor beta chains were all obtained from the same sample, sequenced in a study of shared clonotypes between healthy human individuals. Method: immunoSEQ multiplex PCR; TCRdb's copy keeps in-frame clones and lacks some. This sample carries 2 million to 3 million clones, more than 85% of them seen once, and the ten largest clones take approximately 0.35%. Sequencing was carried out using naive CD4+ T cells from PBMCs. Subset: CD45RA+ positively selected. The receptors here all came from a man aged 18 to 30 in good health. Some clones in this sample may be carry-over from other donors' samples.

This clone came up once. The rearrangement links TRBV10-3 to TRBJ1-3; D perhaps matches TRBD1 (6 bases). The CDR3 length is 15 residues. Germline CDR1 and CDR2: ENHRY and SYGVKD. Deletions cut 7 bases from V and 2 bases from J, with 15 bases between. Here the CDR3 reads CAITETWTAGNTIYF. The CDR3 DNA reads TGTGCCATCACCGAAACCTGGACAGCTGGAAACACCATATATTTT.

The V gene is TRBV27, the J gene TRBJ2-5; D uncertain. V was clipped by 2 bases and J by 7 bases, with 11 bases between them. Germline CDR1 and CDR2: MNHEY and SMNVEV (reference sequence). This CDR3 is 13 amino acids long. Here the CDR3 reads CASSLGGVGTQYF. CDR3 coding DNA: TGTGCCAGCAGTTTAGGTGGGGTGGGGACCCAGTACTTC.

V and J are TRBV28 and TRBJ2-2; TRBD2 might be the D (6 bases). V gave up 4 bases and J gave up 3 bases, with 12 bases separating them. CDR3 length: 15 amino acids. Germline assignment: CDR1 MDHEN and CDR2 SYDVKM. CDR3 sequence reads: CASSSPGTHTGELFF. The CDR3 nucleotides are TGTGCCAGCAGTTCACCAGGGACTCACACCGGGGAGCTGTTTTTT.

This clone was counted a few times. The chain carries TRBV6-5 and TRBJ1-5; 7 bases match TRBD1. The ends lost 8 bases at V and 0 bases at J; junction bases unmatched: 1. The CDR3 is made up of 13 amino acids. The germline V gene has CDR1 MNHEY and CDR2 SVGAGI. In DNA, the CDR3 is TGTGCCAGCGGGACAGATAGCAATCAGCCCCAGCATTTT. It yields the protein CASGTDSNQPQHF.

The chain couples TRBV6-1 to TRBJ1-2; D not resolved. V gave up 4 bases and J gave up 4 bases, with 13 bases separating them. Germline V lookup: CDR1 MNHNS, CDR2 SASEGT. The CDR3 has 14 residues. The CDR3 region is CASSGHGDSYGYTF. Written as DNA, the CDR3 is TGTGCCAGCAGTGGTCATGGGGATAGCTATGGCTACACCTTC.

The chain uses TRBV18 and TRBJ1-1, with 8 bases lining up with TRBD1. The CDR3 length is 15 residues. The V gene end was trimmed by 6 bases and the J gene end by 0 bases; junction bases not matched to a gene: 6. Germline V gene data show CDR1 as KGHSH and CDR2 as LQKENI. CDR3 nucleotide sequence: TGTGCCAGCTCCGGAGGGACAGGTTTGAACACTGAAGCTTTCTTT. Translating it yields CASSGGTGLNTEAFF.

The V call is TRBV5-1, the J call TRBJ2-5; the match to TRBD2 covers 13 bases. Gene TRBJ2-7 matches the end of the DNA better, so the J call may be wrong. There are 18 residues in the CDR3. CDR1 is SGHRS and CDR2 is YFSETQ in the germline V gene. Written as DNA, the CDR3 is TGCGCCAGCAGCTCTGGACTAGCGGGAGCCCTGAGGGCCTACGAGCAGTACTTC. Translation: CASSSGLAGALRAYEQYF.